This is a list of T cell receptor beta chains from one sample in a study of siplizumab effects on memory and regulatory T cells. Profiled with immunoSEQ multiplex PCR; TCRdb holds only in-frame clones, not every one. The data show 95,000 to 100,000 clones, around 90% seen once. The sample was non-Treg CD4+ T cells sorted from blood. The receptors derive from a human donor in good health. CDR3s include the opening cysteine and the closing phenylalanine or tryptophan. Fields, in order: V gene, clone size, J gene, CDR3 protein. Size is omitted from some rows. Given values are once, few, many or a class for expanded clones.

TRBV5-1	NA	TRBJ2-3	CASSFPGEDTQYF
TRBV28	NA	TRBJ1-1	CASTSLARGDQEAFF
TRBV4-2	NA	TRBJ2-3	CASSLKSGRSADTQYF
TRBV28	NA	TRBJ2-7	CASSLSGQGAREQYF
TRBV5-6	NA	TRBJ2-3	CASSLRPDTQYF
TRBV6-6	NA	TRBJ2-3	CASRADTTDTQYF
TRBV5-1	NA	TRBJ2-5	CASSPLAGGGKTQYF
TRBV15	NA	TRBJ2-5	CATSRGASGRMETQYF
TRBV27	NA	TRBJ2-7	CASSPHRDRGQYF
TRBV7-2	NA	TRBJ2-6	CASSLSFGSGANVLTF
TRBV5-1	once	TRBJ2-5	CASSFGGGETQYF
TRBV19	NA	TRBJ1-4	CASSFRDDEKLFF
TRBV7-9	NA	TRBJ2-3	CASTPVEVGAADTQYF